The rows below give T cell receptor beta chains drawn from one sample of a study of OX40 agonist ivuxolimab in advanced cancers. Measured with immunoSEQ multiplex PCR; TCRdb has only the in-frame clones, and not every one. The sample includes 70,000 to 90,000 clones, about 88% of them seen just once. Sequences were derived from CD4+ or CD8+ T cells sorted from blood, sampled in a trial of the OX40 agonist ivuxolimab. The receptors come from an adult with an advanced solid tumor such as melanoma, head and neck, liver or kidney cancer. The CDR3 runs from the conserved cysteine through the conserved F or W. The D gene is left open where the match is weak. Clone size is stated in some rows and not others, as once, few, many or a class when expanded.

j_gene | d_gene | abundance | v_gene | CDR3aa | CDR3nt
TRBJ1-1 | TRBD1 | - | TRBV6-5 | CASSSAGGFRAFF | TGTGCCAGCAGTTCGGCAGGGGGCTTCAGGGCTTTCTTT
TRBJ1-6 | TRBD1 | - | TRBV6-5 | CASSFNRGKALHF | TGTGCCAGCAGTTTCAACAGGGGAAAGGCCCTCCACTTT
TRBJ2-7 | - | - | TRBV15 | CATSRDYSYEQYF | TGTGCCACCAGCAGGGACTACTCCTACGAGCAGTACTTC
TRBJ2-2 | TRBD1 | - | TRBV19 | CASSIGWTGSAGELFF | TGTGCCAGTAGTATAGGGTGGACAGGGAGCGCCGGGGAGCTGTTTTTT
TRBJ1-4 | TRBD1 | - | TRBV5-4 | CASSLGGQGEEKLFF | TGTGCCAGCAGCTTGGGGGGACAGGGGGAAGAAAAACTGTTTTTT
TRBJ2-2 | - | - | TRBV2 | CASRFGTKNTGELFF | TGTGCCAGCAGATTCGGGACAAAGAACACCGGGGAGCTGTTTTTT
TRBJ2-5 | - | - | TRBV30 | CAWSVQGGIKETQYF | TGTGCCTGGAGTGTGCAGGGGGGGATAAAGGAGACCCAGTACTTC
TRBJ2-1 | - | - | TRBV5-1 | CASSLGQPYNEQFF | TGCGCCAGCAGCTTGGGTCAGCCTTACAATGAGCAGTTCTTC
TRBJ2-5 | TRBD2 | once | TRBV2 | CASKREQETQYF | TGTGCCAGCAAGCGGGAGCAAGAGACCCAGTACTTC
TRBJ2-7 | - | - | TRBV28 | CASSFGRPWGYEQYF | TGTGCCAGCAGTTTTGGACGACCCTGGGGCTACGAGCAGTACTTC
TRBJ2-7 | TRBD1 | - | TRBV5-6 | CASSLYASDRGLEQYF | TGTGCCAGCAGCTTGTATGCCTCGGACAGGGGGCTTGAGCAGTACTTC
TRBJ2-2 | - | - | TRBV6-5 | CASSYWGEDGELFF | TGTGCCAGCAGTTATTGGGGGGAGGACGGGGAGCTGTTTTTT
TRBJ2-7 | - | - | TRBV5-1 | CASSTGTVGRYEQYF | TGCGCCAGCAGCACGGGGACAGTAGGGAGGTACGAGCAGTACTTC
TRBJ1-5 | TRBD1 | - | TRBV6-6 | CASSSGGQGSQPQHF | TGTGCCAGCAGTTCCGGAGGACAGGGAAGTCAGCCCCAGCATTTT